These 26 T cell receptor beta chains came from one sample sequenced in a study of blood T cell repertoires in COVID-19. TCRdb keeps only in-frame clones here, not all; method: immunoSEQ multiplex PCR. This sample has over 100,000 clones, with less than 90% found just once. The sequenced sample was peripheral blood. These receptors all come from a man older than 75 with acute or convalescent COVID-19.

The V and J genes are TRBV6-5 and TRBJ1-1; D might be TRBD1 (6 bases). The V end was cut by 6 bases, the J end by 1 base, with 12 bases between. Germline V gene sequence: CDR1 MNHEY, CDR2 SVGAGI. The CDR3 has 14 residues. The CDR3 spells CASSLLDRNTEAFF. In nucleotides, the CDR3 is TGTGCCAGCAGCCTATTGGACAGGAACACTGAAGCTTTCTTT.

The V and J genes are TRBV18 and TRBJ1-4; perhaps TRBD1 as D (5 bases). This CDR3 is 16 amino acids long. The germline V gene has CDR1 KGHSH and CDR2 LQKENI. Trimming pared 2 bases from V and 2 bases from J, leaving 12 bases between. This CDR3 is CASSPSMGPTNEKLFF. CDR3 DNA sequence: TGTGCCAGCTCACCATCTATGGGGCCGACTAATGAAAAACTGTTTTTT. Filled out from reference TRBV18 and TRBJ1-4, the complete variable domain reads NAGVMQNPRHLVRRRGQEARLRCSPMKGHSHVYWYRQLPEEGLKFMVYLQKENIIDESGMPKERFSAEFPKEGPSILRIQQVVRGDSAAYFCASSPSMGPTNEKLFFGSGTQLSVL.

The rearrangement uses TRBV5-1 and TRBJ1-4; a possible D gene is TRBD1 (5 bases). This CDR3 region has 13 residues. V lost 4 bases and J 5 bases, leaving 9 bases between the germline ends. Germline V gene sequence: CDR1 SGHRS, CDR2 YFSETQ. CDR3 residues: CASSRDSNEKLFF. The CDR3, as DNA: TGCGCCAGCAGCCGGGACTCGAATGAAAAACTGTTTTTT. The full variable domain, in which reference TRBV5-1 and TRBJ1-4 provide the parts outside the CDR3, is KAGVTQTPRYLIKTRGQQVTLSCSPISGHRSVSWYQQTPGQGLQFLFEYFSETQRNKGNFPGRFSGRQFSNSRSEMNVSTLELGDSALYLCASSRDSNEKLFFGSGTQLSVL.

The chain is built from TRBV5-1 and TRBJ2-2; 9 nucleotides match TRBD2. J lost 6 bases, V lost 2 bases, and 5 bases had no gene match. The V gene's germline CDR1 is SGHRS and CDR2 YFSETQ. CDR3 length: 15 amino acids. This chain's CDR3 is CASSFASGGSGELFF. CDR3 nucleotides: TGCGCCAGCAGCTTTGCCAGCGGGGGGTCCGGGGAGCTGTTTTTT.

The chain combines TRBV7-9 with TRBJ1-1; 8 bases are shared with TRBD1. With V trimmed by 0 bases and J by 3 bases, 3 bases remained unmatched. Germline V CDR1 and CDR2: SEHNR, FQNEAQ (reference sequence). There are 15 residues in the CDR3. The DNA for the CDR3 is TGTGCCAGCAGCTTAGCGGCAGGGGGCTACACTGAAGCTTTCTTT. It yields the protein CASSLAAGGYTEAFF.

The chain links TRBV25-1 to TRBJ2-5, with 8 nucleotides matching TRBD2. The CDR3 has 12 amino acids. V dropped 7 bases and J dropped 5; count of bases not matched to a gene: 3. Germline loops: CDR1 MGHDK, CDR2 SYGVNS. The CDR3 sequence: CASTRGGETQYF. Written as DNA, the CDR3 is TGTGCCAGCACCCGGGGGGGGGAGACCCAGTACTTC.

This clone came up a few times. This sequence joins TRBV20-1 and TRBJ2-1, with 9 bases fitting TRBD2. Trimming removed 6 bases from V and 10 bases from J; junction bases left unmatched: 10. The CDR3 loop spans 13 amino acids. Germline CDR1 DFQATT, CDR2 SNEGSKA (reference sequence). This CDR3 reads CSASSGGKGEQFF. In nucleotides, the CDR3 is TGCAGTGCAAGTAGCGGGGGAAAGGGGGAGCAGTTCTTC.

This clone appeared a few times. The J gene is TRBJ1-2, the V gene TRBV19, with TRBD1 matching over 9 bases. The CDR3 contains 15 residues. The trim removed 7 bases at V and 3 bases at J, leaving 9 bases unmatched. Germline V gene lookup returns CDR1 LNHDA and CDR2 SQIVND (reference sequence). The CDR3 DNA is TGTGCCAGTACGGACAGGGGTATGTCTTACTATGGCTACACCTTC. This gives the protein CASTDRGMSYYGYTF.

The V call is TRBV2, the J call TRBJ2-1; a weak D match, TRBD2 (7 bases). Trimming cost V 6 bases and J 7 bases, with 16 bases left between them. Looked up from germline, CDR1 is SNHLY and CDR2 is FYNNEI. The CDR3 covers 14 residues. The CDR3 reads CASRGGGASNEQFF. CDR3 DNA sequence: TGTGCCAGCAGGGGTGGGGGGGCCTCGAATGAGCAGTTCTTC.

The chain has TRBV5-5 and TRBJ2-7; D is undetermined. The V end was cut by 1 base, the J end by 3 bases, with 5 bases between. This CDR3 has 12 amino acids. Germline values: CDR1 SGHKS, CDR2 YYEKEE (reference sequence). Here the CDR3 DNA reads TGTGCCAGCAGCTTGCCAGGCTACGAGCAGTACTTC. It is translated as CASSLPGYEQYF.

This chain links TRBV19 with TRBJ2-1, with 14 bases aligning to TRBD2. Trimming took 5 bases from V and 2 from J; bases not matched to a gene: 8. Per germline, CDR1 LNHDA and CDR2 SQIVND (reference sequence). The CDR3 has 18 amino acids. The CDR3 DNA is TGTGCCAGTAGTCCAAAGGGACTAGCGGGGGCCACCTACAATGAGCAGTTCTTC. It is translated as CASSPKGLAGATYNEQFF.

The chain recombines TRBV7-9 with TRBJ2-1, with TRBD2 matching 7 bases. The CDR3 has 16 residues. Per the germline V gene, CDR1 is SEHNR and CDR2 is FQNEAQ (reference sequence). V shed 1 base and J 2 bases; nucleotides not matched to a gene: 5. CDR3 loop: CASSLGGAGPYNEQFF. The CDR3 coding sequence is TGTGCCAGCAGCTTAGGAGGAGCGGGACCCTACAATGAGCAGTTCTTC.

The gene calls are TRBV11-3 and TRBJ2-3, with unresolved D. The V gene lost 1 base and the J gene lost 9 bases, with 11 bases spanning the gap. The CDR3 loop spans 13 amino acids. Germline V lookup: CDR1 SGHNT, CDR2 YENEEA. CDR3 amino acids: CASSLAPSGTQYF. The CDR3 coding sequence is TGTGCCAGCAGCTTAGCCCCGTCAGGAACGCAGTATTTT. Together with reference TRBV11-3 and TRBJ2-3, the CDR3 gives the full variable domain: EAGVVQSPRYKIIEKKQPVAFWCNPISGHNTLYWYLQNLGQGPELLIRYENEEAVDDSQLPKDRFSAERLKGVDSTLKIQPAELGDSAVYLCASSLAPSGTQYFGPGTRLTVL.

The chain recombines TRBV10-3 with TRBJ2-2, with 7 nucleotides matching TRBD1. Germline assignment: CDR1 ENHRY and CDR2 SYGVKD. The V and J ends lost 10 bases and 2 bases, in that order; junction bases with no gene match: 7. The CDR3 contains 14 residues. DNA of the CDR3: TGTGCCAGTACCTACAGGGGAAACACCGGGGAGCTGTTTTTT. It codes for CASTYRGNTGELFF.

This rearrangement joins TRBV29-1 to TRBJ2-1; TRBD2 aligns across 8 bases. CDR1 and CDR2 (germline): SQVTM, ANQGSEA. J lost 3 bases, V lost 7 bases, and 5 bases had no gene match. The CDR3 extends over 13 amino acids. The CDR3 protein is CSGGLAVYNEQFF. The CDR3 region has the DNA TGCAGCGGAGGACTAGCCGTCTACAATGAGCAGTTCTTC.

This clone was seen a single time. The CDR3, as DNA: TGCGCCAGCAGCTTGACTAGCGGGAGGGGACCAGATACGCAGTATTTT. Protein: CASSLTSGRGPDTQYF. The J gene is TRBJ2-3, the V gene TRBV5-1; 13 bases map to TRBD2. Looked up from germline, CDR1 is SGHRS and CDR2 is YFSETQ. The CDR3 has 16 residues. Trimming removed 1 base from V and 4 bases from J; junction bases left unmatched: 3. Combining the CDR3 with reference TRBV5-1 and TRBJ2-3 gives the whole variable domain KAGVTQTPRYLIKTRGQQVTLSCSPISGHRSVSWYQQTPGQGLQFLFEYFSETQRNKGNFPGRFSGRQFSNSRSEMNVSTLELGDSALYLCASSLTSGRGPDTQYFGPGTRLTVL.

J is TRBJ1-2 and V is TRBV11-2; D unclear. V was trimmed by 6 bases and J by 4 bases, leaving 9 bases between them. Germline values: CDR1 SGHAT, CDR2 FQNNGV. The CDR3 loop spans 12 amino acids. The CDR3: CASRSEVYGYTF. CDR3 coding DNA: TGTGCCAGCAGGTCGGAGGTCTATGGCTACACCTTC.

This clone was picked up one time. This sequence joins TRBV5-1 and TRBJ1-1; D is unresolved. The germline V gene has CDR1 SGHRS and CDR2 YFSETQ. Trimming took off 4 bases at V and 6 bases at J, with 16 bases between the two ends. The CDR3 extends over 14 amino acids. This CDR3 is CASSLRTLTPEAFF. CDR3 nucleotide sequence: TGCGCCAGCAGCCTGAGAACTCTTACCCCTGAAGCTTTCTTT.

This chain connects TRBV9 to TRBJ2-1; 12 bases fit TRBD2. This CDR3 has 17 amino acids. The V gene end was trimmed by 4 bases and the J gene end by 5 bases; junction bases not matched to a gene: 10. Germline lookup yields CDR1 SGDLS and CDR2 YYNGEE. The CDR3 region is CASSPQASGRANNEQFF. The CDR3 DNA sequence: TGTGCCAGCAGCCCCCAGGCTAGCGGGAGGGCAAACAATGAGCAGTTCTTC.

About this clone: Other DNA sequences in this sample translate to the same CDR3. The rearrangement uses TRBV2 and TRBJ2-7; the D is unclear. Trimming shortened V by 4 bases and J by 4 bases, and 5 bases separated the two germline ends. Germline CDR1 SNHLY, CDR2 FYNNEI. CDR3 length equals 11 residues. The CDR3 is CASSALYEQYF. Written as DNA, the CDR3 is TGTGCCAGCAGTGCATTGTACGAGCAGTACTTC.

The genes are TRBV7-2 and TRBJ2-7; the match to TRBD2 covers 11 bases. V shed 1 base, J shed 7 bases, and the junction held 9 bases outside the gene matches. The CDR3 extends over 16 amino acids. The germline gives CDR1 SGHTA, CDR2 FQGNSA. This CDR3 reads CASSLGAASGGLEQYF. The DNA for the CDR3 is TGTGCCAGCAGCTTAGGTGCGGCTAGCGGGGGGTTGGAGCAGTACTTC.

This clone showed up just once. The rearrangement joins TRBV30 to TRBJ1-2; a weak D match, TRBD1 (5 bases). The germline gives CDR1 GTSNPN, CDR2 SVGIG (reference sequence). The V gene lost 0 bases and the J gene lost 6 bases, with 29 bases spanning the gap. The CDR3 has 19 residues. The CDR3 loop reads CAWSVGTGDWVAGIDGYTF. The DNA of the CDR3 is TGTGCCTGGAGTGTAGGGACTGGGGATTGGGTGGCGGGAATCGATGGCTACACCTTC.

This clone was counted once. This chain uses TRBV3-1 (or the pseudogene TRBV3-2) with TRBJ1-1; 7 bases fit TRBD1. The CDR3 consists of 14 residues. CDR1 is LGHDT, CDR2 YNNKEL, per germline (reference sequence). With 3 bases clipped from V and 7 bases from J, the junction kept 8 bases outside the gene matches. The CDR3 bases are TGTGCCAGCAGCCACTCAGGGGGGTCCCTTGAAGCTTTCTTT. It specifies CASSHSGGSLEAFF.

The V and J genes are TRBV11-2 and TRBJ2-1, with 10 bases identical to TRBD2. CDR1 SGHAT and CDR2 FQNNGV come from the germline V gene. The CDR3 covers 15 residues. Trimming at V came to 5 bases and at J to 5 bases, leaving 6 bases not matched to a gene. Here the CDR3 reads CASSPRLAGNNEQFF. The CDR3 DNA is TGTGCCAGCAGCCCTAGACTAGCGGGTAACAATGAGCAGTTCTTC.

V is TRBV19 and J is TRBJ1-2; 7 nucleotides match TRBD1. The CDR3 has 13 amino acids. The junction had 5 bases not matched to a gene; V was cut back by 6 bases and J by 4 bases. Germline values: CDR1 LNHDA, CDR2 SQIVND (reference sequence). The CDR3 loop reads CASRIGTAYGYTF. CDR3 sequence (DNA): TGTGCCAGTAGGATCGGGACAGCCTATGGCTACACCTTC.

CDR3 region: CASSPSRDSNEKLFF. The CDR3 coding sequence is TGTGCCAGCAGCCCCAGTCGGGACAGCAATGAAAAACTGTTTTTT. J is TRBJ1-4 and V is TRBV7-2; the match to TRBD1 covers 7 bases. V lost 5 bases and J lost 5; bases outside the gene matches: 8. The germline V gene has CDR1 SGHTA and CDR2 FQGNSA. CDR3 length: 15 amino acids.